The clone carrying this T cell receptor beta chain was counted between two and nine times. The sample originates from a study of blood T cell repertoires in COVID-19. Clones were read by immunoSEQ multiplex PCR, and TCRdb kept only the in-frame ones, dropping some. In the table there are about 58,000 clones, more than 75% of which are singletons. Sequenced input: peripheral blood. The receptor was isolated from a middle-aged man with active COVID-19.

CDR3 amino acids: CASSLTALNTEAFF. For the CDR3, the DNA is TGTGCCAGTAGTCTGACAGCGTTAAACACTGAAGCTTTCTTT. The rearrangement uses TRBV19 and TRBJ1-1; a possible D gene is TRBD1 (5 bases). Trimming took off 5 bases at V and 2 bases at J, with 12 bases between the two ends. CDR3 length: 14 amino acids. Germline CDR1 LNHDA, CDR2 SQIVND (reference sequence).